Listed here are 27 T cell receptor beta chains from one sample, sequenced in a study of blood T cell repertoires in COVID-19. Only in-frame clones appear in the TCRdb table, and some are missing; sequencing was by immunoSEQ multiplex PCR. In the table there are hundreds of thousands of clones, roughly 87% of which are singletons. The sequenced sample was peripheral blood. These receptors originate from a human donor in a cohort sampled during active COVID-19.

The chain combines TRBV24-1 with TRBJ2-7; a weak D match, TRBD1 (6 bases). Trimming removed 3 bases at V and 7 bases at J, with 15 bases between. This CDR3 comprises 14 residues. Germline lookup yields CDR1 KGHDR and CDR2 SFDVKD. CDR3 bases: TGTGCCACCAGTGATACAGGGACGGGTTGGGAGCAGTACTTC. As protein: CATSDTGTGWEQYF.

This chain uses TRBV19 with TRBJ2-7; tentatively, D is TRBD2 (7 bases). Germline-derived CDR1 and CDR2 are LNHDA and SQIVND (reference sequence). This CDR3 spans 15 amino acids. Trimming took 3 bases from V and 6 from J, leaving 18 bases between them. DNA of the CDR3: TGTGCCAGTAGTATCGGCGGGGGCGTAAGAGTCGAGCAGTACTTC. Its translation: CASSIGGGVRVEQYF.

The genes are TRBV27 and TRBJ1-5; 8 nucleotides line up with TRBD1. V lost 9 bases to trimming and J lost 5 bases; unmatched junction nucleotides: 15. The CDR3 covers 16 residues. Germline V gene sequence: CDR1 MNHEY, CDR2 SMNVEV (reference sequence). The CDR3 sequence is CASRGAGGKRDQPQHF. The CDR3 region has the DNA TGTGCCAGTAGGGGAGCAGGGGGCAAGCGGGATCAGCCCCAGCATTTT.

The chain is built from TRBV7-9 and TRBJ2-7; TRBD1 matches at 8 bases. Unmatched junction bases numbered 14, after V lost 3 bases and J lost 7 bases. CDR1 and CDR2 (germline): SEHNR, FQNEAQ (reference sequence). This CDR3 comprises 16 residues. CDR3 bases: TGTGCCAGCAGCTTTGGTCCCGGGACAGGCACTGAAGAGCAGTACTTC. Amino acid sequence: CASSFGPGTGTEEQYF.

V and J are TRBV18 and TRBJ2-4; 8 nucleotides agree with TRBD1. The germline V gene has CDR1 KGHSH and CDR2 LQKENI. The length of the CDR3 is 14 residues. The junction had 7 bases not matched to a gene; V was cut back by 4 bases and J by 8 bases. In nucleotides, the CDR3 is TGTGCCAGCTCACGGGACAGGTTTTGGGACATTCAGTACTTC. Translated: CASSRDRFWDIQYF.

The chain joins TRBV11-1 to TRBJ2-3; 11 nucleotides line up with TRBD2. The CDR3 is 16 amino acids. Germline CDR1 SGHAT, CDR2 FQDESV (reference sequence). The V gene end was trimmed by 4 bases and the J gene end by 5 bases; junction bases not matched to a gene: 8. The CDR3 is CASSSTSGEFLDTQYF. The CDR3 DNA is TGTGCCAGCAGCTCGACTAGCGGGGAGTTTTTAGATACGCAGTATTTT. The full variable domain, completed using reference TRBV11-1 and TRBJ2-3, is EAEVAQSPRYKITEKSQAVAFWCDPISGHATLYWYRQILGQGPELLVQFQDESVVDDSQLPKDRFSAERLKGVDSTLKIQPAELGDSAMYLCASSSTSGEFLDTQYFGPGTRLTVL.

The chain links TRBV7-8 to TRBJ1-5; maybe TRBD1 (6 bases). Germline values: CDR1 SGHVS, CDR2 FQNEAQ. The CDR3 has 14 residues. The ends were cut back, 5 bases at V and 3 bases at J, with 11 bases in the middle. The CDR3 spells CASSTGTTNQPQHF. The CDR3, as DNA: TGTGCCAGCAGCACCGGGACAACCAATCAGCCCCAGCATTTT.

The V gene is TRBV19, the J gene TRBJ2-2; 11 bases map to TRBD1. The V gene's germline CDR1 is LNHDA and CDR2 SQIVND (reference sequence). J lost 7 bases, V lost 7 bases, and 8 bases had no gene match. This CDR3 spans 15 amino acids. The DNA of the CDR3 is TGTGCCAGTACTGCCGGACAGGGGGCAAGCGGGGAGCTGTTTTTT. It is translated as CASTAGQGASGELFF.

This sequence joins TRBV30 and TRBJ2-7; 11 bases fit TRBD2. After removal of 3 bases from V and 7 bases from J, the junction contained 11 bases not matched to a gene. CDR1 is GTSNPN, CDR2 SVGIG, per germline (reference sequence). This CDR3 has 15 amino acids. The CDR3 sequence: CAWSPSGGWRWEQYF. In nucleotides, the CDR3 is TGTGCCTGGAGCCCTAGCGGGGGGTGGAGGTGGGAGCAGTACTTC.

The rearrangement joins TRBV5-1 to TRBJ2-1; TRBD2 might be the D (6 bases). The germline V gene encodes CDR1 SGHRS and CDR2 YFSETQ. CDR3 size: 16 residues. V shed 2 bases and J shed 8 bases, with 20 bases lying between them. CDR3 sequence (DNA): TGCGCCAGCAGCTTAAAGTACGGGGCGGAGGGGCATGAGCAGTTCTTC. Its translation: CASSLKYGAEGHEQFF.

The chain links TRBV3-1 (or the pseudogene TRBV3-2) to TRBJ1-3; TRBD1 matches 7 bases. This CDR3 contains 17 residues. V dropped 0 bases and J dropped 0; count of bases not matched to a gene: 5. CDR1 and CDR2 (germline): LGHDT, YNNKEL (reference sequence). CDR3 amino acids: CASSQDRRDSSGNTIYF. CDR3 DNA sequence: TGTGCCAGCAGCCAAGATCGCAGGGACAGCTCTGGAAACACCATATATTTT.

Only one count was recorded for this clone. The rearrangement joins TRBV28 to TRBJ2-5, with D hard to call. V lost 9 bases and J 3 bases, leaving 5 bases between the germline ends. Germline V lookup: CDR1 MDHEN, CDR2 SYDVKM. The length of the CDR3 is 10 residues. The CDR3 region has the DNA TGTGCCAGTTCAGAAGAGACCCAGTACTTC. Amino acid sequence: CASSEETQYF.

The chain joins TRBV20-1 to TRBJ2-3; 7 positions match TRBD2. This CDR3 region has 17 residues. Trimming removed 3 bases from V and 4 bases from J; junction bases left unmatched: 16. Germline CDR1 and CDR2: DFQATT and SNEGSKA (reference sequence). The CDR3 DNA follows: TGCAGTGCTAGTTCTCCGGGAGGTGGATTTGGATCAGATACGCAGTATTTT. Residues: CSASSPGGGFGSDTQYF.

This clone showed up just once. The chain combines TRBV6-5 with TRBJ2-7; TRBD1 might be the D (5 bases). The CDR3 is 13 residues long. The germline V gene encodes CDR1 MNHEY and CDR2 SVGAGI. V was trimmed by 7 bases and J by 4 bases, leaving 14 bases between them. CDR3 nucleotide sequence: TGTGCCAGCATGGTTACAGGTCGGTACGAGCAGTACTTC. Translated: CASMVTGRYEQYF.

V gene TRBV3-1 (or the pseudogene TRBV3-2) combines with J gene TRBJ1-1; 9 positions agree with TRBD1. V was clipped by 4 bases and J by 2 bases; unmatched bases: 2. The CDR3 spans 14 residues. Germline loops: CDR1 LGHDT, CDR2 YNNKEL (reference sequence). CDR3 loop: CASSRTGENTEAFF. The CDR3 DNA is TGTGCCAGCAGCCGGACAGGGGAAAACACTGAAGCTTTCTTT.

The table lists this clone with a few counts. The genes are TRBV9 and TRBJ2-7; 10 nucleotides align to TRBD2. In germline, CDR1 is SGDLS, CDR2 YYNGEE. Germline trimming cut 3 bases from V and 5 bases from J; bases unmatched to any gene: 5. The CDR3 is 14 amino acids. DNA for the CDR3: TGTGCCAGCAGCGCACTAGCGGGATTCGACGAGCAGTACTTC. The encoded protein is CASSALAGFDEQYF.

The V call is TRBV23-1, the J call TRBJ2-7; a weak D match, TRBD2 (7 bases). TRBV23-1 is flagged as an ORF with uncertain function. The CDR3 spans 14 residues. The germline V and J ends were trimmed by 11 bases and 2 bases, with 19 bases remaining between them. The CDR3 spells CAPPGGETPYEQYF. DNA of the CDR3: TGCGCCCCTCCGGGGGGCGAAACTCCCTACGAGCAGTACTTC.

The gene calls are TRBV7-2 and TRBJ2-2, with 10 bases aligning to TRBD2. Germline CDR1 reads SGHTA; CDR2 reads FQGNSA. The CDR3 runs 15 residues. The ends lost 3 bases at V and 5 bases at J; junction bases unmatched: 3. This CDR3 is CASSFLAGETGELFF. The CDR3 DNA sequence: TGTGCCAGCAGCTTCCTAGCGGGAGAGACCGGGGAGCTGTTTTTT.

This clone was counted once. The rearrangement uses TRBV6-6 and TRBJ1-3; a possible D gene is TRBD1 (6 bases). The CDR3 length is 14 residues. Trimming took 7 bases from V and 0 from J, leaving 10 bases between them. Germline V gene lookup returns CDR1 MNHNY and CDR2 SVGAGI (reference sequence). The CDR3 DNA reads TGTGCCAGCACCGGACAGAGCTCTGGAAACACCATATATTTT. Protein sequence: CASTGQSSGNTIYF.

This clone was seen just once. CDR3 in DNA: TGTGCCAGTAGTATAGATGGGCGCCTGGAGCAGTACTTC. Translation: CASSIDGRLEQYF. The chain combines TRBV19 with TRBJ2-7; no definite D call. CDR1 is LNHDA and CDR2 is SQIVND in the germline V gene (reference sequence). The CDR3 consists of 13 residues. V lost 0 bases to trimming and J lost 7 bases, with 10 bases between them.

V and J are TRBV10-2 and TRBJ2-1; 8 nucleotides match TRBD2. Losses at the gene ends were 3 bases for V and 15 bases for J; bases not matched to a gene: 7. Per the germline V gene, CDR1 is WSHSY and CDR2 is SAAADI. CDR3 size: 12 residues. The CDR3 reads CASSEIGSGGFF. CDR3 sequence (DNA): TGCGCCAGCAGTGAAATCGGAAGCGGGGGGTTCTTC.

The chain has TRBV2 and TRBJ2-7; perhaps TRBD2 as D (5 bases). Per germline, CDR1 SNHLY and CDR2 FYNNEI. There are 13 residues in the CDR3. Trimming stripped 10 bases from V and 0 bases from J, with 13 bases between. CDR3 coding DNA: TGTGCCACTAGCCCGGTCAGCTCCTACGAGCAGTACTTC. Amino acid sequence: CATSPVSSYEQYF. Variable domain in full (rest from reference TRBV2 and TRBJ2-7): EPEVTQTPSHQVTQMGQEVILRCVPISNHLYFYWYRQILGQKVEFLVSFYNNEISEKSEIFDDQFSVERPDGSNFTLKIRSTKLEDSAMYFCATSPVSSYEQYFGPGTRLTVT.

The chain joins TRBV27 to TRBJ1-2, with D possibly TRBD1 on 5 matching bases. V shed 0 bases and J shed 5 bases, with 16 bases lying between them. The CDR3 runs 16 residues. Germline-derived CDR1 and CDR2 are MNHEY and SMNVEV (reference sequence). The DNA for the CDR3 is TGTGCCAGCAGTTTATCTCAGGGTGTCTGGGGATATGGCTACACCTTC. It is translated as CASSLSQGVWGYGYTF.

V and J are TRBV6-2 or TRBV6-3 and TRBJ1-5; D remains ambiguous. Germline lookup yields CDR1 MNHEY and CDR2 SVGEGT. The CDR3 is made up of 13 amino acids. V lost 4 bases, J lost 0 bases, and 4 bases lay in between. The CDR3 protein is CASSLNSNQPQHF. CDR3 DNA sequence: TGTGCCAGCAGTTTAAATAGCAATCAGCCCCAGCATTTT.

This rearrangement joins TRBV6-2 or TRBV6-3 to TRBJ1-2; tentative D call: TRBD1 (6 bases). V shed 2 bases and J shed 6 bases, with 16 bases lying between them. Germline V gene lookup returns CDR1 MNHEY and CDR2 SVGEGT. The CDR3 totals 15 residues. CDR3 sequence (DNA): TGTGCCAGCAGTTACCAGGGGAATGGTTTGAATGGCTACACCTTC. This encodes CASSYQGNGLNGYTF.

This clone occurred once. The chain uses TRBV29-1 and TRBJ1-4; D uncertain. Trimming removed 6 bases at V and 7 bases at J, with 15 bases between. CDR1 is SQVTM, CDR2 ANQGSEA, per germline. The CDR3 has 13 residues. CDR3 sequence: CSVVVVGSEKLFF. DNA of the CDR3: TGCAGCGTCGTCGTGGTGGGCAGTGAAAAACTGTTTTTT.

The chain uses TRBV19 and TRBJ1-4, with 7 positions matching TRBD1. The CDR3 loop spans 14 amino acids. Trimming cost V 7 bases and J 7 bases; bases outside gene matches: 9. CDR1 and CDR2 from the germline V gene are LNHDA and SQIVND (reference sequence). CDR3 sequence: CASKKQGHSEKLFF. In DNA, the CDR3 is TGTGCCAGTAAAAAACAGGGGCACAGTGAAAAACTGTTTTTT.